The 10 T cell receptor beta chains below come from one sample, sequenced in a study of cytomegalovirus exposure and HLA in healthy donors. The primer mix had 60 Vbeta and 13 Jbeta primers. Generated by immunoSEQ multiplex PCR, the TCRdb table keeps only in-frame clones and is missing some. The top ten clones hold approximately 1.5% of a sample with 110,000 to 150,000 clones, around 73% of them seen once. Material: PBMCs. Receptors were obtained from a female donor in good health and CMV-seronegative.

The sample holds a few counts of this clone. The CDR3 spells CASNFRNRNTEAFF. CDR3 coding DNA: TGTGCCAGCAATTTCCGGAACAGGAACACTGAAGCTTTCTTT. The chain uses TRBV6-5 and TRBJ1-1; D remains unclear. This CDR3 contains 14 residues. CDR1 and CDR2 from the germline V gene are MNHEY and SVGAGI. V was shortened by 7 bases and J by 1 base, with 13 bases between the two germline ends.

The V gene is TRBV18, the J gene TRBJ2-2; D gene ambiguous. Trimming removed 3 bases from V and 5 bases from J, with 4 bases in between. Germline CDR1 KGHSH, CDR2 LQKENI. There are 12 residues in the CDR3. CDR3 coding DNA: TGTGCCAGCTCACCTTATACCGGGGAGCTGTTTTTT. Translated: CASSPYTGELFF.

The chain couples TRBV11-3 to TRBJ2-7, with D maybe TRBD1 (5 bases). This CDR3 is built from 15 residues. Germline V lookup: CDR1 SGHNT, CDR2 YENEEA. Trimming shortened V by 3 bases and J by 2 bases, and 14 bases separated the two germline ends. This CDR3 reads CASSFVRGNPYEQYF. The CDR3 DNA sequence: TGTGCCAGCAGCTTCGTAAGGGGTAACCCCTACGAGCAGTACTTC.

This clone showed up just a few times. The V gene is TRBV6-5, the J gene TRBJ1-1; 7 bases line up with TRBD1. The CDR3 extends over 14 amino acids. Germline V gene data show CDR1 as MNHEY and CDR2 as SVGAGI. V dropped 4 bases and J dropped 4; count of bases not matched to a gene: 6. The CDR3 DNA is TGTGCCAGCAGTTCGGAACAGGGGACCACTGAAGCTTTCTTT. Its protein product is CASSSEQGTTEAFF.

This clone was detected only once. V and J are TRBV9 and TRBJ2-1; possible D gene TRBD2, 7 bases. This CDR3 is 15 amino acids long. V shed 2 bases and J shed 2 bases, with 11 bases lying between them. The germline gives CDR1 SGDLS, CDR2 YYNGEE. CDR3 in DNA: TGTGCCAGCAGCGTCGGGGGGCGGACCTACAATGAGCAGTTCTTC. As protein: CASSVGGRTYNEQFF.

The V and J genes are TRBV14 and TRBJ1-4, with a tentative D call TRBD1 (5 bases). Germline CDR1 SGHDN, CDR2 FVKESK. Deletions cut 4 bases from V and 5 bases from J, with 11 bases between. The length of the CDR3 is 14 residues. CDR3 coding DNA: TGTGCCAGCAGCCGGGAGGGGCTGAATGAAAAACTGTTTTTT. Encoded protein: CASSREGLNEKLFF.

CDR3 sequence: CASSLFKRETQYF. The CDR3 coding sequence is TGTGCCAGCAGTCTATTTAAACGAGAGACCCAGTACTTC. The chain employs TRBV6-5 and TRBJ2-5; D unresolved. Germline CDR1 MNHEY, CDR2 SVGAGI. V was clipped by 5 bases and J by 4 bases, with 11 bases between them. The CDR3 length is 13 residues.

As regards this clone: Within the sample, other DNA sequences also encode this same CDR3. The gene calls are TRBV7-8 and TRBJ2-4; D call uncertain. CDR1 SGHVS and CDR2 FQNEAQ come from the germline V gene. The ends were cut back, 2 bases at V and 0 bases at J, with 5 bases in the middle. The CDR3 covers 14 residues. DNA for the CDR3: TGTGCCAGCAGCTTATCCATAGCCAAAAACATTCAGTACTTC. Its translation: CASSLSIAKNIQYF.

The chain employs TRBV2 and TRBJ2-2; weak D call: TRBD1 (5 bases). The germline V gene has CDR1 SNHLY and CDR2 FYNNEI. The CDR3 is 15 amino acids. V gave up 7 bases and J gave up 3 bases, with 15 bases separating them. The CDR3 sequence: CASTQGSSYTGELFF. The CDR3 region has the DNA TGTGCCAGCACCCAGGGAAGTTCCTACACCGGGGAGCTGTTTTTT. The variable domain in full, completed from reference TRBV2 and TRBJ2-2, reads EPEVTQTPSHQVTQMGQEVILRCVPISNHLYFYWYRQILGQKVEFLVSFYNNEISEKSEIFDDQFSVERPDGSNFTLKIRSTKLEDSAMYFCASTQGSSYTGELFFGEGSRLTVL.

The V and J genes are TRBV15 and TRBJ2-1; a weak D match, TRBD1 (6 bases). CDR1 LNHNV and CDR2 YYDKDF come from the germline V gene (reference sequence). The CDR3 is 14 amino acids. V was shortened by 3 bases and J by 3 bases, with 9 bases between the two germline ends. DNA of the CDR3: TGTGCCACCAGCAGGGACAGCCTCTACAATGAGCAGTTCTTC. Translated: CATSRDSLYNEQFF.